This T cell receptor beta chain was obtained from a study of PD-L1 blockade in urothelial cancer. Study in general: Researchers looked at the blood 3 weeks (second dose) and 6 weeks after treatment began. The median number of T cells present in blood samples was 140,000 to 150,000.

This clone was found once. TCRdb's table, derived via immunoSEQ multiplex PCR, lists solely in-frame clones and lacks some. The sample lists around 51,000 clones; approximately 86% were seen once. The origin of this receptor is a man in his 60s with urothelial cancer. The sample consisted of PBMCs, taken around atezolizumab (anti-PD-L1) treatment.

CDR3 DNA sequence: TGTGCCAGCAGCCGATTGGGGGCGGGCAATCAGCCCCAGCATTTT. It is translated as CASSRLGAGNQPQHF. V is TRBV6-5 and J is TRBJ1-5; maybe TRBD1 (6 bases). The V and J ends lost 6 bases and 2 bases respectively, with 14 bases between them. This CDR3 has 15 amino acids. Germline CDR1 reads MNHEY; CDR2 reads SVGAGI.